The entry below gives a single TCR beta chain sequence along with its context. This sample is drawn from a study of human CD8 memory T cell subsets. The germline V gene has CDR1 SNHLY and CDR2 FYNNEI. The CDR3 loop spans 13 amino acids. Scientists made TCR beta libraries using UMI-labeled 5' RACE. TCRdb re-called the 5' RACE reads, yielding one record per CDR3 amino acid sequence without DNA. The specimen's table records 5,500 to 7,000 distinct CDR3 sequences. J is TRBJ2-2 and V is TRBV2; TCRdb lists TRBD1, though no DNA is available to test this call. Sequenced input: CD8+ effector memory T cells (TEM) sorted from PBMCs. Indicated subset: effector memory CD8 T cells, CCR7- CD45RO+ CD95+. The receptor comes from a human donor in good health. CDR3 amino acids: CASRSTPGGELFF.